One and the same sample provided the 26 T cell receptor beta chains below, sequenced in a study of blood T cell repertoires in COVID-19. The table came from immunoSEQ multiplex PCR; TCRdb's copy has only in-frame clones and leaves some out. Of 270,000 or so clones detected, about nine tenths appear once; the ten largest clones hold 2.5% to 3%. The sample comprised peripheral blood. The receptor source for this set is a woman in her twenties or thirties with active or convalescent COVID-19.

The chain joins TRBV6-5 to TRBJ1-2, with no clear D. The CDR3 has 15 amino acids. Germline V gene sequence: CDR1 MNHEY, CDR2 SVGAGI. Trimming stripped 2 bases from V and 4 bases from J, with 14 bases between. CDR3 amino acids: CASSYNEGSPYGYTF. The DNA of the CDR3 is TGTGCCAGCAGTTACAATGAAGGGAGCCCCTATGGCTACACCTTC.

J is TRBJ1-2 and V is TRBV29-1; the match to TRBD1 covers 9 bases. Trimming removed 1 base from V and 6 bases from J; junction bases left unmatched: 6. The CDR3 is 14 amino acids. Germline lookup yields CDR1 SQVTM and CDR2 ANQGSEA. In DNA form, the CDR3 reads TGCAGCGTTGAAGGCGGGACAGGGCGGGATGGCTACACCTTC. Translated: CSVEGGTGRDGYTF.

The chain recombines TRBV18 with TRBJ1-2; 7 positions agree with TRBD1. Germline assignment: CDR1 KGHSH and CDR2 LQKENI. This CDR3 is 14 amino acids long. J was trimmed by 4 bases and V by 2 bases; bases with no gene match: 4. CDR3 nucleotides: TGTGCCAGCTCACCAGATAGGGGGCTCTATGGCTACACCTTC. Translated, it gives CASSPDRGLYGYTF. Together with reference TRBV18 and TRBJ1-2, the CDR3 gives the full variable domain: NAGVMQNPRHLVRRRGQEARLRCSPMKGHSHVYWYRQLPEEGLKFMVYLQKENIIDESGMPKERFSAEFPKEGPSILRIQQVVRGDSAAYFCASSPDRGLYGYTFGSGTRLTVV.

The rearrangement links TRBV5-4 to TRBJ2-5, with 14 bases fitting TRBD2. V shed 4 bases, J shed 5 bases, and the junction held 4 bases outside the gene matches. Germline lookup yields CDR1 SGHNT and CDR2 YYREEE (reference sequence). This CDR3 is built from 15 residues. CDR3: CASSTWTSGGETQYF. CDR3 nucleotides: TGTGCCAGCAGCACCTGGACTAGCGGGGGGGAGACCCAGTACTTC.

This sequence joins TRBV6-2 or TRBV6-3 and TRBJ2-1; tentative D call: TRBD1 (6 bases). The CDR3 extends over 18 amino acids. The germline CDR1 and CDR2 sequences are MNHEY and SVGEGT. V lost 6 bases and J 4 bases, leaving 25 bases between the germline ends. CDR3 sequence reads: CASSPSRSRRDKYNEQFF. The CDR3 nucleotides read TGTGCCAGCAGCCCATCCCGTTCCCGACGGGACAAGTACAATGAGCAGTTCTTC.

This clone was recorded once. The genes are TRBV2 and TRBJ1-6; D remains ambiguous. The V gene lost 2 bases and the J gene lost 2 bases, with 13 bases spanning the gap. CDR1 is SNHLY and CDR2 is FYNNEI in the germline V gene. The CDR3 covers 17 residues. The CDR3 bases are TGTGCCAGCAGTGAAAGGAGGGCCGGGGCCTATAATTCACCCCTCCACTTT. Residues: CASSERRAGAYNSPLHF.

V usage is TRBV2 and J usage is TRBJ1-6; D may be TRBD1 (6 bases). V lost 7 bases to trimming and J lost 8 bases, with 12 bases between them. CDR1 and CDR2 from the germline V gene are SNHLY and FYNNEI. CDR3 size: 13 residues. DNA of the CDR3: TGTGCCAGCATGTGGACAGATCATTCACCCCTCCACTTT. Its translation: CASMWTDHSPLHF. The variable domain in full, completed from reference TRBV2 and TRBJ1-6, reads EPEVTQTPSHQVTQMGQEVILRCVPISNHLYFYWYRQILGQKVEFLVSFYNNEISEKSEIFDDQFSVERPDGSNFTLKIRSTKLEDSAMYFCASMWTDHSPLHFGNGTRLTVT.

V usage is TRBV6-5 and J usage is TRBJ2-7; TRBD2 might be the D (6 bases). The V and J ends lost 6 bases and 2 bases respectively, with 11 bases between them. The CDR3 loop spans 13 amino acids. CDR1 and CDR2 from the germline V gene are MNHEY and SVGAGI. The CDR3: CASRSAGTYEQYF. The CDR3 coding sequence is TGTGCCAGCAGATCGGCGGGGACCTACGAGCAGTACTTC.

The gene calls are TRBV19 and TRBJ1-6; D may be TRBD1 (6 bases). This CDR3 region has 15 residues. V was shortened by 5 bases and J by 8 bases, with 16 bases between the two germline ends. The V gene's germline CDR1 is LNHDA and CDR2 SQIVND (reference sequence). The CDR3 DNA follows: TGTGCCAGTAGTCCGAGGCAGGGGACACATTCACCCCTCCACTTT. Translating it yields CASSPRQGTHSPLHF. Variable domain in full (rest from reference TRBV19 and TRBJ1-6): DGGITQSPKYLFRKEGQNVTLSCEQNLNHDAMYWYRQDPGQGLRLIYYSQIVNDFQKGDIAEGYSVSREKKESFPLTVTSAQKNPTAFYLCASSPRQGTHSPLHFGNGTRLTVT.

V gene TRBV18 combines with J gene TRBJ2-2, with D perhaps TRBD2 (5 bases). The CDR3 contains 14 residues. V was pared by 3 bases and J by 7 bases, with 12 bases between. Looked up from germline, CDR1 is KGHSH and CDR2 is LQKENI. This CDR3 is CASSPTRAGGELFF. CDR3 coding DNA: TGTGCCAGCTCACCCACTAGGGCTGGCGGGGAGCTGTTTTTT.

J is TRBJ1-2 and V is TRBV19, with D uncertain. The germline V gene encodes CDR1 LNHDA and CDR2 SQIVND (reference sequence). The V end lost 10 bases, the J end lost 3 bases, and 9 bases lay between the germline ends. The CDR3 is 11 amino acids. This CDR3 reads CAIKLDYGYTF. DNA for the CDR3: TGTGCCATTAAACTGGACTATGGCTACACCTTC.

The chain joins TRBV28 to TRBJ2-1; possibly TRBD2 for D (5 bases). Trimming stripped 3 bases from V and 10 bases from J, with 22 bases between. The CDR3 is made up of 16 amino acids. Per the germline V gene, CDR1 is MDHEN and CDR2 is SYDVKM. CDR3 sequence: CASSFRRGLAPWEQFF. The DNA for the CDR3 is TGTGCCAGCAGTTTCCGCCGCGGGTTGGCCCCCTGGGAGCAGTTCTTC.

V and J are TRBV2 and TRBJ1-4; no reliable D call. V lost 7 bases, J lost 7 bases, and 7 bases lay in between. There are 11 residues in the CDR3. The germline CDR1 and CDR2 sequences are SNHLY and FYNNEI. In nucleotides, the CDR3 is TGTGCCAGCAAGCGAGGTGAAAAACTGTTTTTT. Amino acid sequence: CASKRGEKLFF.

The CDR3 region is CASSQDSGGGAPGELFF. CDR3 bases: TGCGCCAGCAGCCAAGATAGTGGCGGGGGGGCCCCCGGGGAGCTGTTTTTT. The rearrangement links TRBV4-3 to TRBJ2-2; 9 bases are shared with TRBD2. The CDR3 loop spans 17 amino acids. In germline, CDR1 is LGHNA, CDR2 YSLEER. The trim removed 0 bases at V and 6 bases at J, leaving 8 bases unmatched.

This chain joins TRBV29-1 and TRBJ2-7, with D possibly matching TRBD1 (6 bases). This CDR3 is built from 15 residues. Germline V gene data show CDR1 as SQVTM and CDR2 as ANQGSEA. Trimming took 0 bases from V and 2 from J, leaving 14 bases between them. The CDR3 sequence: CSVEEGRGKTYEQYF. CDR3 nucleotides: TGCAGCGTTGAAGAGGGCAGGGGAAAAACCTACGAGCAGTACTTC.

The chain carries TRBV4-3 and TRBJ2-7; 8 positions match TRBD2. J lost 2 bases, V lost 0 bases, and 6 bases had no gene match. This CDR3 has 16 residues. Germline V gives CDR1 LGHNA, CDR2 YSLEER. CDR3 nucleotide sequence: TGCGCCAGCAGCCAAGATCTAGCGGGCAGAACCTACGAGCAGTACTTC. Its protein is CASSQDLAGRTYEQYF.

The chain links TRBV18 to TRBJ1-4, with no clear D. CDR1 and CDR2 (germline): KGHSH, LQKENI. Trimming took 0 bases from V and 10 from J, leaving 12 bases between them. The CDR3 is 14 amino acids. CDR3 amino acids: CASSPPEGVRKLFF. CDR3 nucleotide sequence: TGTGCCAGCTCACCACCAGAGGGAGTGAGAAAACTGTTTTTT.

This clone was picked up a small number of times. The chain carries TRBV29-1 and TRBJ1-4, with 7 bases fitting TRBD1. V dropped 7 bases and J dropped 8; count of bases not matched to a gene: 10. The CDR3 consists of 13 residues. Germline assignment: CDR1 SQVTM and CDR2 ANQGSEA. The CDR3 here is CSGRDRSGEKLFF. CDR3 DNA sequence: TGCAGCGGTAGGGACAGATCGGGCGAAAAACTGTTTTTT.

The rearrangement links TRBV6-5 to TRBJ1-1, with D perhaps matching TRBD1 (5 bases). Germline CDR1 MNHEY, CDR2 SVGAGI. Trimming shortened V by 2 bases and J by 4 bases, and 11 bases separated the two germline ends. The length of the CDR3 is 14 residues. CDR3 in amino acids: CASSYEAGPTEAFF. In DNA form, the CDR3 reads TGTGCCAGCAGTTACGAGGCAGGGCCCACTGAAGCTTTCTTT.

V gene TRBV28 combines with J gene TRBJ1-5, with D possibly TRBD1 on 6 matching bases. CDR1 MDHEN and CDR2 SYDVKM come from the germline V gene. CDR3 length: 16 residues. Trimming stripped 6 bases from V and 5 bases from J, with 20 bases between. The CDR3 region is CASSHPRGGEDQPQHF. Here the CDR3 DNA reads TGTGCCAGCAGCCACCCTAGGGGGGGGGAGGATCAGCCCCAGCATTTT.

The rearrangement uses TRBV9 and TRBJ2-7; D is possibly TRBD1 (6 bases). The ends were cut back, 3 bases at V and 6 bases at J, with 10 bases in the middle. Per the germline V gene, CDR1 is SGDLS and CDR2 is YYNGEE. The CDR3 is made up of 12 amino acids. CDR3 nucleotide sequence: TGTGCCAGCAGCGGGGGGCTCGGCGAGCAGTACTTC. This codes for CASSGGLGEQYF.

This clone was observed a single time. The gene calls are TRBV6-5 and TRBJ2-3, with TRBD2 identical over 7 bases. Losses at the gene ends were 5 bases for V and 1 base for J; bases not matched to a gene: 0. The germline gives CDR1 MNHEY, CDR2 SVGAGI. The CDR3 totals 13 residues. CDR3: CASSLAGTDTQYF. The CDR3 DNA follows: TGTGCCAGCAGTCTAGCGGGCACAGATACGCAGTATTTT.

This chain joins TRBV28 and TRBJ1-2, with 11 positions matching TRBD1. CDR3 length: 15 amino acids. Trimming removed 1 base from V and 8 bases from J; junction bases left unmatched: 6. Germline lookup yields CDR1 MDHEN and CDR2 SYDVKM. The CDR3 sequence is CASSLYGQGANGYTF. The CDR3 DNA is TGTGCCAGCAGTTTATATGGACAGGGGGCTAACGGCTACACCTTC.

V is TRBV7-2 and J is TRBJ1-6; the match to TRBD1 covers 8 bases. V lost 5 bases and J lost 9; bases outside the gene matches: 6. CDR1 is SGHTA, CDR2 FQGNSA, per germline. The CDR3 is made up of 14 amino acids. The CDR3 loop reads CASSQTGAGSPLHF. The CDR3 DNA reads as TGTGCCAGCAGCCAGACAGGGGCTGGTTCACCCCTCCACTTT.

The rearrangement joins TRBV6-5 to TRBJ1-2; D gene uncertain. Deletions cut 5 bases from V and 7 bases from J, with 17 bases between. The length of the CDR3 is 14 residues. Germline V CDR1 and CDR2: MNHEY, SVGAGI. The CDR3 DNA is TGTGCCAGCAGTCTACGGCGGGGAACGGGTGGCTACACCTTC. Its protein product is CASSLRRGTGGYTF.

The chain carries TRBV27 and TRBJ1-4, with 11 bases matching TRBD1. J gave up 6 bases and V 6 bases, and 0 bases lay outside the gene matches. CDR1 is MNHEY, CDR2 SMNVEV, per germline (reference sequence). There are 13 residues in the CDR3. Written as DNA, the CDR3 is TGTGCCAGCAGGGGACAGGGGGATGAAAAACTGTTTTTT. Amino acids: CASRGQGDEKLFF.